This entry lists 13 T cell receptor beta chains sequenced from one sample in a study of OX40 agonist ivuxolimab in advanced cancers. TCRdb's table, derived via immunoSEQ multiplex PCR, lists solely in-frame clones and lacks some. This sample yields tens of thousands of clones, of which around 90% are seen a single time; more than 9.5% belongs to the top ten. The sample consisted of CD4+ or CD8+ T cells sorted from blood, taken in a trial of the OX40 agonist ivuxolimab. The receptors derive from an adult with an advanced solid tumor such as melanoma, head and neck, liver or kidney cancer.

The J gene is TRBJ1-5, the V gene TRBV6-5, with a possible D match to TRBD1 (6 bases). Trimming removed 0 bases at V and 5 bases at J, with 8 bases between. The CDR3 runs to 14 residues. Germline V CDR1 and CDR2: MNHEY, SVGAGI. DNA of the CDR3: TGTGCCAGCAGTTACTCACAGGGCGATCAGCCCCAGCATTTT. Amino acids: CASSYSQGDQPQHF.

V gene TRBV5-4 combines with J gene TRBJ2-1; 9 bases are shared with TRBD1. CDR1 SGHNT and CDR2 YYREEE come from the germline V gene (reference sequence). J lost 5 bases, V lost 5 bases, and 8 bases had no gene match. The CDR3 is 15 amino acids. For the CDR3, the DNA is TGTGCCAGCAGATCCGGGACAGGGTCACACAATGAGCAGTTCTTC. The encoded protein is CASRSGTGSHNEQFF.

This clone turned up a few times. The rearrangement uses TRBV7-7 and TRBJ1-1, with a possible D match to TRBD1 (5 bases). CDR1 and CDR2 from the germline V gene are SSHAT and FNYEAQ (reference sequence). The CDR3 runs to 13 residues. Trimming shortened V by 5 bases and J by 2 bases, and 9 bases separated the two germline ends. CDR3 sequence: CASSLWTNTEAFF. The CDR3 bases are TGTGCCAGCAGCCTTTGGACAAACACTGAAGCTTTCTTT.

This clone was counted between two and nine times. This chain uses TRBV11-1 with TRBJ1-1; no clear D gene. Germline CDR1 SGHAT, CDR2 FQDESV (reference sequence). The V end lost 2 bases, the J end lost 5 bases, and 9 bases lay between the germline ends. CDR3 size: 13 residues. The CDR3 coding sequence is TGTGCCAGCAGCTTATGGGGTCCGACTGAAGCTTTCTTT. As protein: CASSLWGPTEAFF.

V is TRBV25-1 and J is TRBJ1-1, with 8 nucleotides matching TRBD1. Looked up from germline, CDR1 is MGHDK and CDR2 is SYGVNS. The CDR3 totals 11 residues. V was pared by 8 bases and J by 5 bases, with 1 base of the junction left unmatched. The CDR3 is CASGQGTEAFF. In DNA, the CDR3 is TGTGCCAGCGGACAGGGAACTGAAGCTTTCTTT.

This CDR3 reads CASSPLGGPSTDTQYF. CDR3 sequence (DNA): TGTGCCAGCAGTCCCCTGGGGGGGCCTAGCACAGATACGCAGTATTTT. V usage is TRBV13 and J usage is TRBJ2-3; perhaps TRBD2 as D (7 bases). Germline CDR1 and CDR2: PRHDT and FYEKMQ (reference sequence). Deletions cut 6 bases from V and 0 bases from J, with 16 bases between. The CDR3 consists of 16 residues.

The chain carries TRBV4-3 and TRBJ2-1; the D is unclear. This CDR3 has 15 residues. V was clipped by 1 base and J by 4 bases, with 11 bases between them. Germline CDR1 is LGHNA and CDR2 is YSLEER. As DNA, the CDR3 is TGCGCCAGCAGCCAAGGAGTGGCTAGATACAATGAGCAGTTCTTC. Translating gives CASSQGVARYNEQFF.

The chain couples TRBV9 to TRBJ1-2; D perhaps matches TRBD1 (6 bases). The germline gives CDR1 SGDLS, CDR2 YYNGEE. V was trimmed by 0 bases and J by 5 bases, leaving 26 bases between them. CDR3 length: 19 amino acids. The CDR3 is CASSVVQMEAGAPIYGYTF. Written as DNA, the CDR3 is TGTGCCAGCAGCGTAGTTCAGATGGAGGCAGGGGCTCCGATTTATGGCTACACCTTC. The full variable domain, completed using reference TRBV9 and TRBJ1-2, is DSGVTQTPKHLITATGQRVTLRCSPRSGDLSVYWYQQSLDQGLQFLIQYYNGEERAKGNILERFSAQQFPDLHSELNLSSLELGDSALYFCASSVVQMEAGAPIYGYTFGSGTRLTVV.

The chain couples TRBV2 to TRBJ2-3; tentatively, D is TRBD1 (5 bases). This CDR3 is 17 amino acids long. V was pared by 2 bases and J by 2 bases, with 17 bases between. Looked up from germline, CDR1 is SNHLY and CDR2 is FYNNEI. The CDR3 is CASSEPPGRRYTDTQYF. CDR3 coding DNA: TGTGCCAGCAGTGAACCCCCAGGGCGGAGATACACAGATACGCAGTATTTT.

This rearrangement joins TRBV28 to TRBJ2-2; TRBD1 agrees at 7 bases. In germline, CDR1 is MDHEN, CDR2 SYDVKM. The CDR3 is made up of 17 amino acids. Germline trimming cut 7 bases from V and 7 bases from J; bases unmatched to any gene: 18. CDR3 amino acids: CASTAQGPGWVVGELFF. CDR3 nucleotides: TGTGCCAGCACCGCACAGGGGCCCGGGTGGGTGGTCGGGGAGCTGTTTTTT. The variable domain in full, completed from reference TRBV28 and TRBJ2-2, reads DVKVTQSSRYLVKRTGEKVFLECVQDMDHENMFWYRQDPGLGLRLIYFSYDVKMKEKGDIPEGYSVSREKKERFSLILESASTNQTSMYLCASTAQGPGWVVGELFFGEGSRLTVL.

The chain is built from TRBV21-1 and TRBJ1-5; the DNA was not compared with TRBD1, the D call given in the table. TRBV21-1 is annotated as a pseudogene. This CDR3 comprises 16 residues. The chain's CDR3 is CASSARRGRSIQPQHF. In nucleotides, the CDR3 is TGTGCCAGCAGCGCGCGCAGGGGGCGGTCAATTCAGCCCCAGCATTTT.

The chain joins TRBV27 to TRBJ2-5; tentatively, D is TRBD1 (5 bases). The V end was cut by 5 bases, the J end by 6 bases, with 25 bases between. There are 17 residues in the CDR3. Germline V gene data show CDR1 as MNHEY and CDR2 as SMNVEV (reference sequence). The CDR3 DNA follows: TGTGCCAGCAGTCCGAGCCAGGGTTCTTTAATTCCCCAGACCCAGTACTTC. Protein product: CASSPSQGSLIPQTQYF.

The V call is TRBV19, the J call TRBJ1-5; no reliable D call. Germline loops: CDR1 LNHDA, CDR2 SQIVND (reference sequence). There are 13 residues in the CDR3. Between the trimmed V and J ends, which lost 4 bases and 5 bases, there was a span of 9 bases. The CDR3 coding sequence is TGTGCCAGTAGTACGGCTTTGTATCAGCCCCAGCATTTT. This sequence encodes CASSTALYQPQHF.